The text below deals with one TCR beta chain. The antigen this receptor binds is unknown. This is likely a read error, given that the CDR3 carries no conserved phenylalanine or tryptophan at its end. This sample was taken from a study of T cell repertoires and leukemia-associated antigens (dated by TCRdb to about 2019). For the wider study: Each sample yielded about 5.1 to 6.6 million read pairs and roughly 3.3 to 5.0 million effective reads, 15 million to 20 million effective reads overall. Using in vitro peptide stimulation of healthy T cells, the study set out to figure out what antigen is recognized by a TCR Vbeta21 clone that had previously been found in CML patients. The study at large found these results: Numbers of Vbeta genes (about 64), Jbeta genes (roughly 15), VDJ rearrangements and unique CDR3s did not differ significantly among the four groups. Antigen specificity and function of the expanded clones were not tested directly and required further investigation.

Total RNA was extracted from the cultured T cells using TRIzol reagent. TCRbeta libraries were amplified from RNA by 5' rapid amplification of cDNA ends (5'RACE). Library concentration and integrity were checked with Qubit, an Agilent instrument, and quantitative PCR before sequencing. Qualified libraries were sequenced on Illumina HiSeq or MiSeq by a commercial service provider. As for the authors' bioinformatics: TCR sequences in each sample were identified using MiXCR version 1.8.2. Qualified clones required a CDR3 longer than four amino acids, an in-frame nucleotide length, and no stop codon. A read containing the complete CDR3 structure was defined as an effective read. RT-PCR with 24 Vbeta primers, GeneScan spectratyping, and Sanger sequencing were used to validate expanded clones. In TCRdb, the public reads were trimmed at Q25 with fastp and aligned with MiXCR, with productive beta chains retained. Merged by CDR3 protein, the rows form single entries marked with the most common genes and DNA. Clone size and V and J calls follow TCRdb, not the original study. The sample data list about 12,000 distinct CDR3 sequences, and about two fifths of these were observed just once. Roughly 30% of the sample rests with the top ten.

V lost 6 bases and J lost 0 bases, and the count of bases not matched to a germline gene is 15. Inclusive of both ends, the CDR3 amounts to 19 amino acids. Only CDR3 DNA is held: 57 bases, read in frame from base 1. Via the germline V gene (reference sequence), CDR1 is SEHNR and CDR2 FQNEAQ. CD3+ T cells were initially rested overnight at approximately 2.5 million cells/mL in RPMI 1640 lacking fetal bovine serum. MACS immunomagnetic beads were used, per the manufacturer's instructions, to isolate CD3+ T cells from PBMCs. Sequenced: CD3+ T cells sorted from blood and cultured. The receptor chain draws on TRBV7-9 and TRBJ2-3, with 10 middle bases fitting TRBD2. The TCR originated in a female donor in good health. The DNA reads as follows: TGTGCCAGCAGGTGGACTAGCGGTAACCTCCTCGGTAGCACAGATACGCAGTATCTT. It specifies CASRWTSGNLLGSTDTQYL.